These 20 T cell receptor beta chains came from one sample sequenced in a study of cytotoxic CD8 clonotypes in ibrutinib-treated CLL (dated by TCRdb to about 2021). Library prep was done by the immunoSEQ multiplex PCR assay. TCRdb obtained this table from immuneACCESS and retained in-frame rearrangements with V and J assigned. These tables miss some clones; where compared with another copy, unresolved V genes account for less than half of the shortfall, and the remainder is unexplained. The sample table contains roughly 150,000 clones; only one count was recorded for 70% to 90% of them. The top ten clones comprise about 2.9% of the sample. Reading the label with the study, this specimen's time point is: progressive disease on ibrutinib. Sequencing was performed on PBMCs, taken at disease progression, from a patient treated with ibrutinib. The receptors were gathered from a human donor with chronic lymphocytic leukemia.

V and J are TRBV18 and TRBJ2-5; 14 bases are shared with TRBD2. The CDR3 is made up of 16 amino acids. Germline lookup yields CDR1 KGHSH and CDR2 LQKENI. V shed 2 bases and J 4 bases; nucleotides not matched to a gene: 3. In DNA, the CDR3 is TGTGCCAGCTCACCAGCGGGACTAGCGGGAGTAGAGACCCAGTACTTC. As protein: CASSPAGLAGVETQYF. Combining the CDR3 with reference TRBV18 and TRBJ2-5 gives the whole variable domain NAGVMQNPRHLVRRRGQEARLRCSPMKGHSHVYWYRQLPEEGLKFMVYLQKENIIDESGMPKERFSAEFPKEGPSILRIQQVVRGDSAAYFCASSPAGLAGVETQYFGPGTRLLVL.

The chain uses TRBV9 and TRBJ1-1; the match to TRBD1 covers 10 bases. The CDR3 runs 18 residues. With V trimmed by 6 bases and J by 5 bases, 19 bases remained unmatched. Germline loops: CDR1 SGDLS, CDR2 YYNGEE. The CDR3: CASTPGMTGGQGRTEAFF. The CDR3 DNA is TGTGCCAGCACCCCTGGCATGACAGGGGGACAGGGGAGGACTGAAGCTTTCTTT.

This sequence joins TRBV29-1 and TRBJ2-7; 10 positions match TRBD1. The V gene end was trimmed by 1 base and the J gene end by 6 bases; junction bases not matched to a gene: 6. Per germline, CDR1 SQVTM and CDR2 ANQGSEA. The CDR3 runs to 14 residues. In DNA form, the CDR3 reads TGCAGCGTTGAAGGGGACAGGGGTCTAACCGAGCAGTACTTC. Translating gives CSVEGDRGLTEQYF.

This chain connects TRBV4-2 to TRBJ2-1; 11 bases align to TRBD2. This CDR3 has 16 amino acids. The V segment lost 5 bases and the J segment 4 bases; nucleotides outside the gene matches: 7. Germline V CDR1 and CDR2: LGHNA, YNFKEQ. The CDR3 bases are TGTGCCAGCAGCACCCAACTAGCGGGGGTTTACAATGAGCAGTTCTTC. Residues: CASSTQLAGVYNEQFF.

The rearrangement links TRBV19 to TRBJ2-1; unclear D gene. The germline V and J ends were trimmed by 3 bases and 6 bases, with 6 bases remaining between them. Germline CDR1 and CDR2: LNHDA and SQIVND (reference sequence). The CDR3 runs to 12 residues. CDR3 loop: CASSIGINEQFF. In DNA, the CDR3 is TGTGCCAGTAGTATCGGTATCAATGAGCAGTTCTTC.

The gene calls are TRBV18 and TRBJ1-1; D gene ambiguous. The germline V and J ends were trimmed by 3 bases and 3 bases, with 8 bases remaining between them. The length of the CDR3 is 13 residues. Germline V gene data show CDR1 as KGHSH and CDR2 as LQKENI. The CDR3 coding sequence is TGTGCCAGCTCACCGGCGGGTTACACTGAAGCTTTCTTT. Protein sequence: CASSPAGYTEAFF.

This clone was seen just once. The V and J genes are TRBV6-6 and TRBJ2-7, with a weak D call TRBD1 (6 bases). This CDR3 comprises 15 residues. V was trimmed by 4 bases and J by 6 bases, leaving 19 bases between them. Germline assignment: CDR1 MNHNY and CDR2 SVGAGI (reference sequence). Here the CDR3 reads CASSSLSGQTGEQYF. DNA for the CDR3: TGTGCCAGCAGTTCCCTCAGCGGACAGACCGGCGAGCAGTACTTC.

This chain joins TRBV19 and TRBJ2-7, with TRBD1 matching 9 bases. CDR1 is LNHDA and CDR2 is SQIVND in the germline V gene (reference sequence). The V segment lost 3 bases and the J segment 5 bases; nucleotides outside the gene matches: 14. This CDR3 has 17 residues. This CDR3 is CASSMDWGPGQGHEQYF. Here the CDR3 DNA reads TGTGCCAGTAGTATGGATTGGGGACCGGGACAGGGCCACGAGCAGTACTTC.

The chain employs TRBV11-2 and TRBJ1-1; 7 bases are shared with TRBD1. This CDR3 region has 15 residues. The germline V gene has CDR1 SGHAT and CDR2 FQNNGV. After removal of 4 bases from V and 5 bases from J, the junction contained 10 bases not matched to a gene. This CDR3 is CASSSYRGGSTEAFF. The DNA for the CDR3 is TGTGCCAGCAGCTCTTACAGGGGAGGAAGTACTGAAGCTTTCTTT.

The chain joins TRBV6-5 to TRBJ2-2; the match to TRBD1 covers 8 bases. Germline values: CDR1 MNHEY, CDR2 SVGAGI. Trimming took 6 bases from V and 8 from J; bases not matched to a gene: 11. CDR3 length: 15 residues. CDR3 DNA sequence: TGTGCCAGCAGCGGACGACAGGGGAACCTTGGGGAGCTGTTTTTT. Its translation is CASSGRQGNLGELFF.

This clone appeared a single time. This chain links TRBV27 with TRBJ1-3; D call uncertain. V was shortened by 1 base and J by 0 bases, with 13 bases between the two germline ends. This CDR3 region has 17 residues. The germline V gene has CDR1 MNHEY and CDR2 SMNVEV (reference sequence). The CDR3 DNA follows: TGTGCCAGCAGTTTATACGGCAGTCCTACCTCTGGAAACACCATATATTTT. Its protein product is CASSLYGSPTSGNTIYF.

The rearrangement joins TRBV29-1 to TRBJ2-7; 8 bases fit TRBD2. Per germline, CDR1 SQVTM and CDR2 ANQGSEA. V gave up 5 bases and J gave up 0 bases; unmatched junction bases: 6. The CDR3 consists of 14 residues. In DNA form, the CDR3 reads TGCAGCGTTCAAACTAGCGGAAGCTCCTACGAGCAGTACTTC. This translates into CSVQTSGSSYEQYF.

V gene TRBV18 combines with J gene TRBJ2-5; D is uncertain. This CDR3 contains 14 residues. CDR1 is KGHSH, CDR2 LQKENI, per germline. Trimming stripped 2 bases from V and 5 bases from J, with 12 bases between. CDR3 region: CASSPMLAAETQYF. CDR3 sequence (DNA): TGTGCCAGCTCACCAATGCTCGCTGCCGAGACCCAGTACTTC.

This CDR3 reads CASSPRLASREYF. DNA for the CDR3: TGCGCCAGCAGCCCGCGACTAGCGAGCCGGGAGTACTTC. The chain employs TRBV4-3 and TRBJ2-7; 8 bases fit TRBD2. CDR1 and CDR2 from the germline V gene are LGHNA and YSLEER. The trim removed 4 bases at V and 11 bases at J, leaving 10 bases unmatched. The CDR3 is made up of 13 amino acids.

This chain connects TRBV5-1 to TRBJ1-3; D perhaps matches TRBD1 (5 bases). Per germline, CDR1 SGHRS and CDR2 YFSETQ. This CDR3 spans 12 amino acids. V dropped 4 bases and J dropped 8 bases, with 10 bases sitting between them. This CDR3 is CASSRKGDTIYF. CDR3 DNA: TGCGCCAGCAGCCGGAAAGGGGACACCATATATTTT.

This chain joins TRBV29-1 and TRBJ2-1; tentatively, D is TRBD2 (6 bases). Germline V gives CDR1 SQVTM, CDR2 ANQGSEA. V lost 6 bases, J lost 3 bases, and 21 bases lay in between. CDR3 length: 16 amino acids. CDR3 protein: CSVVPGASPDYNEQFF. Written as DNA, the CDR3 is TGCAGCGTCGTACCGGGAGCGTCTCCGGACTACAATGAGCAGTTCTTC.

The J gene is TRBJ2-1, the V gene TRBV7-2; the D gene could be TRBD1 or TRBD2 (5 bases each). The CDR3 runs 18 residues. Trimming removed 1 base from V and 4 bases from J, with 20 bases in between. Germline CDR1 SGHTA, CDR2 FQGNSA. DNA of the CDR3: TGTGCCAGCAGCTTAGGGGACCCCCACGGGACCCGGTACAATGAGCAGTTCTTC. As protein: CASSLGDPHGTRYNEQFF.

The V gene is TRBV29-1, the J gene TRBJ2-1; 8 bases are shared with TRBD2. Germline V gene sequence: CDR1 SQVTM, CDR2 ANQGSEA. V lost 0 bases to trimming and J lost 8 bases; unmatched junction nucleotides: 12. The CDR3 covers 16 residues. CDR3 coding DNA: TGCAGCGTTGAAGATCTGGGACTAGGAAAATCGGATGAGCAGTTCTTC. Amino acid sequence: CSVEDLGLGKSDEQFF.

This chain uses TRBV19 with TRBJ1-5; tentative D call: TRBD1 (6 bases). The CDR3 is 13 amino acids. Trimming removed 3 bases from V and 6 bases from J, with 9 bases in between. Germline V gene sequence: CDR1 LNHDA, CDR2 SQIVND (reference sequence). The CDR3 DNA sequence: TGTGCCAGTAGTATTGAGGGGGGTCAGCCCCAGCATTTT. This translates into CASSIEGGQPQHF.

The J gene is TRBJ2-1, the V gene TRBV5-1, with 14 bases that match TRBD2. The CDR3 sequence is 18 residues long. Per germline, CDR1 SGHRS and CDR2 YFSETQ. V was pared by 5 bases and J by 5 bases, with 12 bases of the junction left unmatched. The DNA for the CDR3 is TGCGCCAGCAGGGATAGGACTAGCGGGAGGCTTAAGAACAATGAGCAGTTCTTC. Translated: CASRDRTSGRLKNNEQFF.